One and the same sample provided the 5 T cell receptor beta chains below, sequenced in a study of blood T cell repertoires in COVID-19. Profiling relied on immunoSEQ multiplex PCR, and the TCRdb table lists in-frame clones only, not all of them. The sample has nearly 350,000 clones, roughly 90% seen once. Sequencing used peripheral blood. The receptors stem from a woman in her sixties or seventies with COVID-19, enrolled during active disease.

The chain couples TRBV5-1 to TRBJ1-1; no clear D gene. Per the germline V gene, CDR1 is SGHRS and CDR2 is YFSETQ. This CDR3 is 12 amino acids long. The V end was cut by 5 bases, the J end by 4 bases, with 9 bases between. This chain's CDR3 is CASREGITEAFF. CDR3 nucleotides: TGCGCCAGCAGAGAGGGAATCACTGAAGCTTTCTTT.

A word on this clone: Other DNA sequences of this sample code for an identical CDR3. The chain links TRBV5-1 to TRBJ1-1, with D hard to call. This CDR3 is built from 12 residues. The V gene lost 1 base and the J gene lost 5 bases, with 6 bases spanning the gap. The V gene's germline CDR1 is SGHRS and CDR2 YFSETQ. The CDR3 nucleotides read TGCGCCAGCAGCTTGCCGGGTACTGAAGCTTTCTTT. It is translated as CASSLPGTEAFF.

The V call is TRBV4-2, the J call TRBJ1-4; 9 nucleotides agree with TRBD1. The trim removed 4 bases at V and 3 bases at J, leaving 3 bases unmatched. The V gene's germline CDR1 is LGHNA and CDR2 YNFKEQ. The CDR3 is 15 amino acids. The CDR3 coding sequence is TGTGCCAGCAGCCCCCGACAGGGGGCTAATGAAAAACTGTTTTTT. The encoded protein is CASSPRQGANEKLFF.

The CDR3 bases are TGTGCCAGCAGCTTACATCTGAACACTGAAGCTTTCTTT. Protein product: CASSLHLNTEAFF. J is TRBJ1-1 and V is TRBV7-9; D unclear. Germline-derived CDR1 and CDR2 are SEHNR and FQNEAQ (reference sequence). The CDR3 is 13 amino acids. V lost 2 bases to trimming and J lost 0 bases, with 4 bases between them.

Concerning this clone itself: A read error may produce the germline difference seen at one junction end. V gene TRBV10-3 combines with J gene TRBJ1-2; D remains unclear. The CDR3 covers 12 residues. Germline V gene lookup returns CDR1 ENHRY and CDR2 SYGVKD. Written as DNA, the CDR3 is TGCTCGGCGGGGAGCCCCGACTATGGCTACACCTTC. Encoded protein: CSAGSPDYGYTF.